This T cell receptor (beta chain) was sequenced during a study of blood T cell repertoires in COVID-19. Produced via immunoSEQ multiplex PCR; TCRdb's table is partial and in-frame only. The data show approximately 210,000 clones, approximately 88% seen once. The sequenced sample was PBMCs or T cells enriched from blood (not recorded which). The sequence derives from a woman in her late teens or twenties who had recovered from COVID-19.

Written as DNA, the CDR3 is TGTGCCACCAGCAGAAGGAGGACAGGGAGCTATGGCTACACCTTC. Protein product: CATSRRRTGSYGYTF. The V and J genes are TRBV15 and TRBJ1-2, with 8 bases identical to TRBD1. The CDR3 length is 15 residues. Germline loops: CDR1 LNHNV, CDR2 YYDKDF (reference sequence). The V gene end was trimmed by 2 bases and the J gene end by 4 bases; junction bases not matched to a gene: 6.